This T cell receptor beta chain was profiled in a study of PD-1 blockade in classical Hodgkin lymphoma. Study-level findings and limits: Patients with a complete response exhibited baseline diversity comparable to newly diagnosed patients.

Note on this clone: The antigen is unknown.

The protocol was immunoSEQ multiplex PCR, while the TCRdb copy is restricted to in-frame clones and leaves out a portion. In the table there are about 97,000 clones, around 80% of which are singletons. Each patient relapsed following autologous stem cell transplantation, and prior brentuximab vedotin exposure differed. Trimming removed 7 bases from V and 1 base from J, with 24 bases in between. Germline CDR1 SGDLS, CDR2 YYNGEE. This CDR3 is 18 amino acids long. The chain links TRBV9 to TRBJ2-1, with TRBD2 as a possible D gene (6 bases). Specimen: peripheral blood mononuclear cells (PBMCs), collected at baseline. This sequence was found in a human donor with classical Hodgkin lymphoma. The CDR3 is CASSKAGSRVVSYNEQFF. In DNA, the CDR3 is TGTGCCAGCTCCAAAGCGGGCTCTAGGGTGGTGTCCTACAATGAGCAGTTCTTC.